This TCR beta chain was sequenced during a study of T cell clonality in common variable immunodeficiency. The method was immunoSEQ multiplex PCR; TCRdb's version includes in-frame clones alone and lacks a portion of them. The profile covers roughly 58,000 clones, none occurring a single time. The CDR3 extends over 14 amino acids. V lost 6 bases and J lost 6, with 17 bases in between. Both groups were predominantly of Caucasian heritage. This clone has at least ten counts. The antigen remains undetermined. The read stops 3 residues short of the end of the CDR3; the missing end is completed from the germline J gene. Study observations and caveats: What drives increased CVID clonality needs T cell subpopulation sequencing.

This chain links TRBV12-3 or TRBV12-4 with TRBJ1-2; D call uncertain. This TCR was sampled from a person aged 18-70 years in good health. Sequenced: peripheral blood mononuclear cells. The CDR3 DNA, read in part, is TGTGCCAGCAGCCTCTATTCCGGGGATCATGGC. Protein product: CASSLYSGDHG. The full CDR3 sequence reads CASSLYSGDHGYTF.